One T cell receptor beta chain is described in this entry. Its antigen is unidentified. The CDR3 end is not reached by the read, which stops 3 residues before it; the germline J gene fills it in. Dot-blot hybridization genotyped cervical HPV amplified with MY09/MY11 PCR. The CDR3 consists of 14 residues. The ends lost 5 bases at V and 2 bases at J; junction bases unmatched: 7. Germline CDR1 is DFQATT and CDR2 is SNEGSKA (reference sequence). These data originate in a study of T cells in women clearing cervical HPV infection. Study information: Control women cleared a single incident HPV16 infection within 12 months. HLA type stays a possible confounder, typing being limited. General study findings and limits: Repertoire richness, not evenness, was significantly elevated in CIN3+ cases versus controls.

Sequencing was performed with immunoSEQ multiplex PCR; in TCRdb, only in-frame clones are kept and a portion is missing. The sample totals fewer than 50,000 clones. This receptor was identified in a woman between 18 and 70 years old with a cervical HPV16 infection that either progressed to CIN3+ or cleared (not recorded which). Material: blood buffy coat. V is TRBV20-1 and J is TRBJ2-7, with 9 nucleotides matching TRBD1. The CDR3 protein is CSALRDRVAYEQYF. The sequenced part of the CDR3 DNA is TGCAGTGCTCTACGGGACAGGGTGGCCTACGAG.